This T cell receptor (beta chain) was sequenced in a study of T cells in Graves' hyperthyroidism and ophthalmopathy. The investigators amplified TCR beta CDR3 regions from RNA transcripts. During a first-round RT-PCR of the TCR CDR3, the HTBI primer set was used. TCRdb itself ran the multiplex PCR reads through MiXCR, one entry per CDR3 protein. The table shows nearly 600,000 distinct CDR3 sequences, with 12% to 15% occurring only once. CDR3 length: 17 residues. The germline V gene has CDR1 SEHNR and CDR2 FQNEAQ (reference sequence). Trimming removed 0 bases from V and 7 bases from J; junction bases left unmatched: 12. This clonotype was detected ten times or more.

Specimen: blood. The chain has TRBV7-9 and TRBJ1-2; 9 bases align to TRBD1. The sequence was obtained from a woman between 18 and 30 years old with Graves' ophthalmopathy. The CDR3 region has the DNA TGTGCCAGCAGCTTAGCTCGGACAGGGGCCCTCTCCAGTGGCTACACCTTC. Protein product: CASSLARTGALSSGYTF.